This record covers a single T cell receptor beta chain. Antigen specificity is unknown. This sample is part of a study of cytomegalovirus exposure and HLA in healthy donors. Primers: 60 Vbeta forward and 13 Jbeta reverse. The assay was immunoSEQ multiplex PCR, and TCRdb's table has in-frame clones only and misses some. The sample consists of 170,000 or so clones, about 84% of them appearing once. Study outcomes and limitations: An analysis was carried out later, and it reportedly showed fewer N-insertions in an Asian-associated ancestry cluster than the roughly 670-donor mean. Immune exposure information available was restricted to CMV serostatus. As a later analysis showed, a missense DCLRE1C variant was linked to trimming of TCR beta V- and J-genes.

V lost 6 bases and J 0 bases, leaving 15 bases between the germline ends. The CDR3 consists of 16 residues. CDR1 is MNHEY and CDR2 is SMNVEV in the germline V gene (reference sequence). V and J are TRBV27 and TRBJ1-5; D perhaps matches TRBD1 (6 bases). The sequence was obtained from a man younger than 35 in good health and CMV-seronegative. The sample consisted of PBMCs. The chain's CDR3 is CASRPGTPYSNQPQHF. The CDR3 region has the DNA TGTGCCAGCAGACCTGGGACACCATATAGCAATCAGCCCCAGCATTTT.